This entry lists 26 T cell receptor beta chains sequenced from one sample in a study of OX40 agonist ivuxolimab in advanced cancers. Clones were sequenced by immunoSEQ multiplex PCR, and TCRdb holds only the in-frame ones, with some missing. The sample includes roughly 56,000 clones, about 82% of them seen just once. The sequencing here drew on CD4+ or CD8+ T cells sorted from blood, taken in a trial of the OX40 agonist ivuxolimab. The receptors were gathered from an adult with an advanced solid tumor such as melanoma, head and neck, liver or kidney cancer.

The J gene is TRBJ1-5, the V gene TRBV7-8; TRBD1 aligns across 12 bases. Trimming removed 5 bases from V and 4 bases from J; junction bases left unmatched: 21. The CDR3 contains 21 residues. CDR1 SGHVS and CDR2 FQNEAQ come from the germline V gene. The CDR3 reads CASSPIRMVGTGGEGNQPQHF. In nucleotides, the CDR3 is TGTGCCAGCAGCCCGATACGAATGGTAGGGACAGGGGGCGAGGGAAATCAGCCCCAGCATTTT.

The chain links TRBV28 to TRBJ2-1; D unresolved. V lost 6 bases and J 4 bases, leaving 10 bases between the germline ends. This CDR3 has 13 amino acids. From germline, CDR1 is MDHEN and CDR2 SYDVKM. The CDR3 DNA sequence: TGTGCCAGCAGATCCGAACCTTACAATGAGCAGTTCTTC. Translated, it gives CASRSEPYNEQFF.

The chain is built from TRBV12-5 and TRBJ2-7; 7 nucleotides line up with TRBD1. V lost 1 base and J lost 6; bases outside the gene matches: 3. The CDR3 is 13 residues long. Germline CDR1 LGHNT, CDR2 FRNRAP. The CDR3 reads CASGLEQGFEQYF. The CDR3 bases are TGTGCTAGTGGTTTGGAACAGGGGTTCGAGCAGTACTTC.

This clone was seen a handful of times. This sequence joins TRBV7-9 and TRBJ2-5; 9 bases are shared with TRBD2. CDR1 SEHNR and CDR2 FQNEAQ come from the germline V gene (reference sequence). The V segment lost 1 base and the J segment 1 base; nucleotides outside the gene matches: 4. This CDR3 is built from 16 residues. The chain's CDR3 is CASSLGRGLAQETQYF. CDR3 sequence (DNA): TGTGCCAGCAGCTTAGGACGGGGACTAGCCCAAGAGACCCAGTACTTC.

The chain employs TRBV27 and TRBJ2-2, with D perhaps matching TRBD2 (5 bases). This CDR3 spans 13 amino acids. The germline V and J ends were trimmed by 6 bases and 0 bases, with 5 bases remaining between them. Germline V gives CDR1 MNHEY, CDR2 SMNVEV (reference sequence). CDR3 amino acids: CASRLANTGELFF. The CDR3 nucleotides read TGTGCCAGCAGACTAGCGAACACCGGGGAGCTGTTTTTT.

The V call is TRBV4-2, the J call TRBJ1-3; tentatively, D is TRBD1 (5 bases). The CDR3 sequence is 15 residues long. In germline, CDR1 is LGHNA, CDR2 YNFKEQ. The ends were cut back, 0 bases at V and 4 bases at J, with 10 bases in the middle. The CDR3 sequence is CASSQDRGIGNTIYF. DNA of the CDR3: TGTGCCAGCAGCCAAGATCGGGGCATAGGAAACACCATATATTTT.

The chain employs TRBV30 and TRBJ2-7, with 9 bases matching TRBD1. The CDR3 has 14 residues. CDR1 is GTSNPN, CDR2 SVGIG, per germline (reference sequence). Unmatched junction bases numbered 8, after V lost 3 bases and J lost 5 bases. The CDR3 nucleotides are TGTGCCTGGAGCTCAACAGGGGGCTTCAACGAGCAGTACTTC. Protein product: CAWSSTGGFNEQYF.

The chain joins TRBV5-1 to TRBJ1-1, with 8 bases aligning to TRBD1. V was clipped by 2 bases and J by 4 bases; unmatched bases: 4. The CDR3 length is 14 residues. Germline V gene data show CDR1 as SGHRS and CDR2 as YFSETQ. CDR3 loop: CASSLQGVVTEAFF. For the CDR3, the DNA is TGCGCCAGCAGCTTACAGGGGGTGGTCACTGAAGCTTTCTTT.

This clone has a handful of counts. The V call is TRBV19, the J call TRBJ1-3, with D perhaps matching TRBD1 (6 bases). Trimming stripped 3 bases from V and 2 bases from J, with 20 bases between. The length of the CDR3 is 18 residues. The germline CDR1 and CDR2 sequences are LNHDA and SQIVND (reference sequence). In DNA, the CDR3 is TGTGCCAGTAGTATCCCAAACAGGGTGAGGAGGACTGGAAACACCATATATTTT. It translates to CASSIPNRVRRTGNTIYF.

This chain connects TRBV2 to TRBJ1-1; D is ambiguous. The germline CDR1 and CDR2 sequences are SNHLY and FYNNEI. V was clipped by 6 bases and J by 1 base, with 12 bases between them. The CDR3 has 14 amino acids. CDR3 region: CASSKTLENTEAFF. CDR3 DNA: TGTGCCAGCAGCAAGACGCTAGAGAACACTGAAGCTTTCTTT.

This clone was seen a handful of times. V gene TRBV7-9 combines with J gene TRBJ1-3; a possible D gene is TRBD1 (6 bases). Deletions cut 3 bases from V and 2 bases from J, with 8 bases between. Per germline, CDR1 SEHNR and CDR2 FQNEAQ (reference sequence). The CDR3 covers 14 residues. This chain's CDR3 is CASSFEGAGNTIYF. The CDR3 DNA sequence: TGTGCCAGCAGCTTTGAGGGGGCTGGAAACACCATATATTTT.

J is TRBJ2-1 and V is TRBV2, with 7 bases lining up with TRBD2. The CDR3 totals 15 residues. Germline V CDR1 and CDR2: SNHLY, FYNNEI. Germline trimming cut 3 bases from V and 3 bases from J; bases unmatched to any gene: 5. The CDR3, as DNA: TGTGCCAGCAGTGAGACTAGCAGCCTCTACAATGAGCAGTTCTTC. Its protein is CASSETSSLYNEQFF.

The CDR3 DNA reads as TGTGCCAGCAGCCGTCTAGACAGTTATAGCAATCAGCCCCAGCATTTT. It specifies CASSRLDSYSNQPQHF. V gene TRBV28 combines with J gene TRBJ1-5; D possibly corresponds to TRBD1 (5 bases). Per the germline V gene, CDR1 is MDHEN and CDR2 is SYDVKM. The V end lost 6 bases, the J end lost 0 bases, and 15 bases lay between the germline ends. The CDR3 contains 16 residues.

This clone was detected once. An end of the junction does not agree with germline; a read error may underlie this. The chain carries TRBV7-7 and TRBJ2-5; 10 bases align to TRBD2. This CDR3 region has 16 residues. Looked up from germline, CDR1 is SSHAT and CDR2 is FNYEAQ (reference sequence). DNA for the CDR3: TGTGCTAGCAGCGGGGGGGTGACTAGGTCGGTCGAGACCCAGTACTTC. Translating gives CASSGGVTRSVETQYF.

This clone was found a few times. The chain joins TRBV30 to TRBJ2-2; 7 nucleotides agree with TRBD1. The CDR3 consists of 14 residues. The ends lost 5 bases at V and 6 bases at J; junction bases unmatched: 9. Germline V gives CDR1 GTSNPN, CDR2 SVGIG (reference sequence). CDR3 protein: CAWGKGAWAGELFF. The DNA of the CDR3 is TGTGCCTGGGGGAAGGGGGCTTGGGCCGGGGAGCTGTTTTTT.

The chain employs TRBV5-4 and TRBJ1-4, with 10 positions matching TRBD1. Germline CDR1 and CDR2: SGHNT and YYREEE (reference sequence). The CDR3 covers 16 residues. With 4 bases clipped from V and 4 bases from J, the junction kept 7 bases outside the gene matches. Here the CDR3 reads CASSRDRGDLNEKLFF. The CDR3 DNA follows: TGTGCCAGCAGCCGGGACAGGGGCGACCTTAATGAAAAACTGTTTTTT.

The J gene is TRBJ2-3, the V gene TRBV7-9; 9 bases match TRBD2. Trimming cost V 3 bases and J 2 bases; bases outside gene matches: 6. The CDR3 contains 16 residues. From germline, CDR1 is SEHNR and CDR2 FQNEAQ (reference sequence). The CDR3, as DNA: TGTGCCAGCAGCTTGTATAGCGGGGGCCACACAGATACGCAGTATTTT. This encodes CASSLYSGGHTDTQYF.

This chain links TRBV19 with TRBJ2-2; D perhaps matches TRBD2 (6 bases). This CDR3 region has 17 residues. Trimming pared 5 bases from V and 4 bases from J, leaving 20 bases between. The germline gives CDR1 LNHDA, CDR2 SQIVND (reference sequence). CDR3: CASSPRLEGSITGELFF. The CDR3 nucleotides read TGTGCCAGTAGTCCCCGGTTGGAGGGGTCCATCACCGGGGAGCTGTTTTTT.

The chain uses TRBV6-5 and TRBJ1-1, with D perhaps matching TRBD1 (5 bases). There are 14 residues in the CDR3. Germline values: CDR1 MNHEY, CDR2 SVGAGI. Trimming left V 6 bases short and J 7 bases short, with 18 bases between. In nucleotides, the CDR3 is TGTGCCAGCAGAATACACATAAAAACAGGTGAAGCTTTCTTT. It translates to CASRIHIKTGEAFF.

The CDR3 loop reads CASSSAGTGEAGELFF. In nucleotides, the CDR3 is TGTGCCAGCAGTTCGGCCGGGACAGGGGAGGCCGGGGAGCTGTTTTTT. This chain joins TRBV27 and TRBJ2-2; 10 bases fit TRBD1. With V trimmed by 4 bases and J by 6 bases, 8 bases remained unmatched. CDR3 size: 16 residues. CDR1 and CDR2 (germline): MNHEY, SMNVEV (reference sequence).

The V gene is TRBV7-3, the J gene TRBJ2-6, with no clear D. The CDR3 is 15 residues long. CDR1 and CDR2 (germline): SGHTA, FQGTGA. Trimming shortened V by 5 bases and J by 0 bases, and 8 bases separated the two germline ends. The DNA for the CDR3 is TGTGCCAGCAGCCCAGGAAACTCTGGGGCCAACGTCCTGACTTTC. It is translated as CASSPGNSGANVLTF. The full variable domain, with the rest looked up from reference TRBV7-3 and TRBJ2-6, is GAGVSQTPSNKVTEKGKYVELRCDPISGHTALYWYRQSLGQGPEFLIYFQGTGAADDSGLPNDRFFAVRPEGSVSTLKIQRTERGDSAVYLCASSPGNSGANVLTFGAGSRLTVL.

This clone has a single count. This chain connects TRBV6-5 to TRBJ1-2; D remains unclear. This CDR3 spans 11 amino acids. The germline V and J ends were trimmed by 10 bases and 5 bases, with 11 bases remaining between them. Germline CDR1 is MNHEY and CDR2 is SVGAGI. For the CDR3, the DNA is TGTGCCACCTACAGAACATATGGCTACACCTTC. Encoded protein: CATYRTYGYTF.

This clone was detected only a few times. The chain employs TRBV27 and TRBJ2-3; 7 bases align to TRBD2. V lost 1 base to trimming and J lost 1 base; unmatched junction nucleotides: 5. Germline CDR1 is MNHEY and CDR2 is SMNVEV (reference sequence). CDR3 length: 16 residues. The CDR3 loop is CASSLYARGGTDTQYF. In DNA, the CDR3 is TGTGCCAGCAGTTTATATGCTCGGGGGGGCACAGATACGCAGTATTTT.

The chain is built from TRBV4-1 and TRBJ1-3; D is perhaps TRBD1 (5 bases). The CDR3 spans 16 residues. Germline V lookup: CDR1 MGHRA, CDR2 YSYEKL. The germline V and J ends were trimmed by 2 bases and 0 bases, with 11 bases remaining between them. CDR3 in DNA: TGCGCCAGCAGCCAAAGGGGCGACCTCTCTGGAAACACCATATATTTT. Amino acids: CASSQRGDLSGNTIYF.

The gene calls are TRBV10-3 and TRBJ2-2; 11 bases are a match to TRBD1. The CDR3 is made up of 15 amino acids. Looked up from germline, CDR1 is ENHRY and CDR2 is SYGVKD. V was clipped by 5 bases and J by 4 bases; unmatched bases: 3. The CDR3 bases are TGTGCCATCAGTCGCGGGACAGGGGGCACCGGGGAGCTGTTTTTT. It codes for CAISRGTGGTGELFF.

The V gene is TRBV29-1, the J gene TRBJ2-7; 8 bases agree with TRBD1. The ends lost 7 bases at V and 2 bases at J; junction bases unmatched: 7. CDR3 size: 13 residues. Germline V gene data show CDR1 as SQVTM and CDR2 as ANQGSEA. CDR3 in DNA: TGCAGCGCCTACAGGGGGGACGCCTACGAGCAGTACTTC. Protein: CSAYRGDAYEQYF.